This is a list of T cell receptor beta chains from one sample in a study of patients and donors after allogeneic stem cell transplantation. Each CDR3 protein is one row after TCRdb ran MiXCR on the RT-PCR reads. Counted here are 25,000 to 35,000 distinct CDR3 sequences, approximately 6.3% occurring once; the ten biggest clones make up about 32%. The source material was blood, either unsorted or a sorted T cell fraction (not recorded which). These receptors all stem from a human donor who was either an allogeneic HSCT recipient or a stem cell or donor lymphocyte infusion donor (not recorded which). It is not recorded whose cells these are; they may come from a transplant donor. The CDR3 runs from the conserved cysteine through the conserved F or W. D genes are given only for firm matches. Where a row states a size, it is once, few, many or the class of an expanded clone; other rows omit it.

j_call clone_size v_call d_call cdr3_aa cdr3_nt
TRBJ2-7 few TRBV4-3 NA CASSQDLGLKYEQYF TGCGCCAGCAGCCAAGATTTAGGACTGAAATACGAGCAGTACTTC
TRBJ2-1 many TRBV12-3/TRBV12-4 TRBD1 CASSQGQGRNEQFF TGTGCCAGCAGTCAAGGACAGGGGCGCAATGAGCAGTTCTTC
TRBJ1-2 many TRBV12-3/TRBV12-4 NA CASSPQPNYGYTF TGTGCCAGCAGTCCCCAGCCGAACTATGGCTACACCTTC
TRBJ1-1 medium-sized TRBV7-2 TRBD1 CASSPGQGIGEAFF TGTGCCAGCAGCCCGGGACAGGGGATCGGTGAAGCTTTCTTT
TRBJ1-5 medium-sized TRBV6-6 NA CASSSDSYSNQPQHF TGTGCCAGCAGTTCGGACAGTTATAGCAATCAGCCCCAGCATTTT
TRBJ1-5 many TRBV6-1 NA CASSEIRDQPQHF TGTGCCAGCAGTGAAATAAGGGATCAGCCCCAGCATTTT
TRBJ1-1 many TRBV5-1 NA CASSLVPGSNTEAFF TGCGCCAGCAGCTTGGTTCCGGGGTCGAACACTGAAGCTTTCTTT
TRBJ2-5 NA TRBV9 NA CASSPGGGRETQYF TGTGCCAGCAGCCCAGGGGGAGGGAGGGAGACCCAGTACTTC
TRBJ2-7 few TRBV11-2 NA CASSLARQAPRYEQYF TGTGCCAGCAGCTTAGCGCGACAAGCCCCCCGCTACGAGCAGTACTTC
TRBJ2-7 NA TRBV12-5 NA CASGPGPRSSYEQYF TGTGCTAGTGGCCCGGGACCCCGAAGCTCCTACGAGCAGTACTTC
TRBJ1-2 many TRBV7-9 NA CASSLAGPRGGYTF TGTGCCAGCAGCTTAGCTGGACCCCGGGGAGGCTACACCTTC
TRBJ2-5 many TRBV12-3/TRBV12-4 NA CASRRDTQETQYF TGTGCCAGCAGGAGGGACACCCAAGAGACCCAGTACTTC
TRBJ2-2 many TRBV20-1 TRBD2 CSARASGINTGELFF TGCAGTGCTAGAGCTAGCGGGATCAACACCGGGGAGCTGTTTTTT
TRBJ2-5 NA TRBV19 TRBD1 CASSPPTGAWETQYF TGTGCCAGTAGTCCCCCGACAGGGGCATGGGAGACCCAGTACTTC
TRBJ2-5 many TRBV7-9 TRBD2 CASSLVGGGLDKETQYF TGTGCCAGCAGCTTAGTCGGCGGGGGATTAGACAAGGAGACCCAGTACTTC
TRBJ2-1 many TRBV10-3 TRBD2 CAIRGGTANEQFF TGTGCCATCAGGGGGGGGACGGCCAATGAGCAGTTCTTC
TRBJ2-7 NA TRBV28 TRBD2 CASSFPGLRYYEQYF TGTGCCAGCAGTTTTCCGGGACTAAGATACTACGAGCAGTACTTC
TRBJ1-4 many TRBV29-1 TRBD1 CSVAGTGDTATNEKLFF TGCAGCGTAGCCGGGACAGGAGACACTGCAACTAATGAAAAACTGTTTTTT
TRBJ1-2 many TRBV6-5 TRBD1 CASRDSLYGYTF TGTGCCAGCCGGGACAGCTTGTATGGCTACACCTTC
TRBJ1-1 many TRBV7-8 NA CASSMGGTSNTEAFF TGTGCCAGCAGCATGGGCGGGACAAGTAACACTGAAGCTTTCTTT
TRBJ2-1 few TRBV11-3 NA CASSLLGSHNEQFF TGTGCCAGCAGCCTCTTAGGTAGCCACAATGAGCAGTTCTTC
TRBJ2-1 many TRBV6-5 TRBD2 CASSYTPGLAAHNEQFF TGTGCCAGCAGTTACACTCCCGGACTAGCGGCTCACAATGAGCAGTTCTTC
TRBJ2-1 many TRBV5-4 NA CASSWGTQYNEQFF TGTGCCAGCAGCTGGGGGACTCAATACAATGAGCAGTTCTTC
TRBJ2-1 few TRBV25-1 NA CASSVGTRGFF TGTGCCAGCAGTGTAGGGACGAGGGGGTTCTTC
TRBJ2-4 NA TRBV20-1 TRBD2 CSASWGGSVAKNIQYF TGCAGTGCCTCTTGGGGGGGGAGCGTGGCCAAAAACATTCAGTACTTC
TRBJ2-7 NA TRBV9 TRBD2 CTSSVTSGSSSEQYF TGTACCAGCAGCGTTACTAGCGGGAGTTCATCCGAGCAGTACTTC
TRBJ2-7 NA TRBV27 NA CAIPPSEQYF TGTGCCATCCCTCCCTCCGAGCAGTACTTC
TRBJ1-4 many TRBV29-1 NA CSVEEGRGNEKLFF TGCAGCGTTGAAGAGGGCAGGGGAAATGAAAAACTGTTTTTT
TRBJ2-4 many TRBV5-5 TRBD1 CASSPGTGVSHIQYF TGTGCCAGCAGCCCCGGGACAGGGGTGAGCCACATTCAGTACTTC
TRBJ1-1 many TRBV28 TRBD1 CATETGGARDTEAFF TGTGCCACCGAAACAGGGGGAGCTCGGGACACTGAAGCTTTCTTT
TRBJ2-3 many TRBV4-2 NA CASSQDWVAAITDTQYF TGTGCCAGCAGCCAAGATTGGGTAGCGGCTATCACAGATACGCAGTATTTT
TRBJ1-2 many TRBV4-2 NA CASSQGPDRPYGYTF TGTGCCAGCAGCCAAGGCCCTGACAGGCCCTATGGCTACACCTTC
TRBJ2-1 NA TRBV3-1 TRBD2 CASSQGLASGYNEQFF TGTGCCAGCAGCCAAGGCCTTGCTAGCGGGTACAATGAGCAGTTCTTC
TRBJ2-1 NA TRBV11-3 TRBD1 CASSPPLGTGGPYNEQFF TGTGCCAGCAGCCCCCCATTGGGAACAGGGGGCCCCTACAATGAGCAGTTCTTC
TRBJ2-3 few TRBV7-9 NA CASSLALLGTYTQYF TGTGCCAGCAGCTTAGCGTTGCTAGGGACCTATACGCAGTATTTT
TRBJ2-3 once TRBV7-2 NA CASSLISRGGTDTQYF TGTGCCAGCAGCTTAATATCCAGGGGGGGAACAGATACGCAGTATTTT
TRBJ2-1 NA TRBV29-1 TRBD2 CSVEDPRGGVGGRTREQFF TGCAGCGTTGAAGATCCCCGGGGCGGGGTCGGCGGGAGGACACGTGAGCAGTTCTTC
TRBJ2-3 many TRBV29-1 TRBD2 CSVAGLADTQYF TGCAGCGTTGCCGGACTAGCAGATACGCAGTATTTT
TRBJ1-3 many TRBV5-5 NA CASGRGDSSGNTIYF TGTGCCAGCGGCAGGGGAGACAGCTCTGGAAACACCATATATTTT
TRBJ2-2 few TRBV20-1 NA CSASDSNTGELFF TGCAGTGCTAGTGACAGCAACACCGGGGAGCTGTTTTTT
TRBJ1-4 medium-sized TRBV20-1 NA CSASRGGTNEKLFF TGCAGTGCTAGTCGTGGGGGGACTAATGAAAAACTGTTTTTT
TRBJ2-1 many TRBV7-3 TRBD1 CASSQGQRNEQFF TGTGCCAGCAGCCAGGGACAGAGGAATGAGCAGTTCTTC
TRBJ2-1 many TRBV20-1 TRBD2 CSALTSGSYNEQFF TGCAGTGCCCTTACTAGCGGGAGTTACAATGAGCAGTTCTTC
TRBJ2-1 NA TRBV12-3/TRBV12-4 TRBD2 CASSLGIGLAGYNEQFF TGTGCCAGCAGTTTAGGGATTGGACTAGCAGGCTACAATGAGCAGTTCTTC
TRBJ2-1 many TRBV12-3/TRBV12-4 TRBD2 CASTIRLAGVNEQFF TGTGCCAGCACCATACGACTAGCGGGAGTCAATGAGCAGTTCTTC
TRBJ2-2 many TRBV5-6 TRBD1 CASSYRTGMATGELFF TGTGCCAGCAGCTACCGGACAGGGATGGCAACCGGGGAGCTGTTTTTT
TRBJ2-7 few TRBV9 TRBD1 CASSVAGTGGEQYF TGTGCCAGCAGCGTAGCCGGGACAGGGGGTGAGCAGTACTTC
TRBJ1-6 NA TRBV20-1 NA CSARRGNSGGNSPLHF TGCAGTGCTAGAAGGGGCAACAGCGGAGGAAATTCACCCCTCCACTTT
TRBJ1-6 many TRBV14 NA CASSRGPRNSPLHF TGTGCCAGCAGCCGAGGACCTAGAAATTCACCCCTCCACTTT
TRBJ1-2 many TRBV6-2/TRBV6-3 NA CASSSRGRGHYGYTF TGTGCCAGCAGTTCCAGGGGCCGAGGTCACTATGGCTACACCTTC
TRBJ1-1 many TRBV20-1 NA CSARDAGGARAFF TGCAGTGCTAGAGACGCCGGGGGCGCCAGGGCTTTCTTT
TRBJ2-3 many TRBV24-1 TRBD2 CATSDPRPTSGGTDTQYF TGTGCCACCAGTGATCCCCGCCCGACTAGCGGAGGCACAGATACGCAGTATTTT
TRBJ2-7 NA TRBV28 NA CASSLRLFSSYEQYF TGTGCCAGCAGTTTGAGGCTCTTCAGCTCCTACGAGCAGTACTTC
TRBJ2-3 few TRBV12-3/TRBV12-4 TRBD1 CASSTWTGTDTQYF TGTGCCAGCAGTACCTGGACAGGGACAGATACGCAGTATTTT
TRBJ1-1 many TRBV6-2/TRBV6-3 TRBD1 CASSLNRGRMNTEAFF TGTGCCAGCAGCTTAAACAGGGGACGAATGAACACTGAAGCTTTCTTT
TRBJ2-1 many TRBV5-1 NA CASSLEPGVGSNEQFF TGCGCCAGCAGCTTGGAACCGGGAGTGGGAAGCAATGAGCAGTTCTTC
TRBJ2-5 NA TRBV6-2/TRBV6-3 NA CASSRRRDTPETQYF TGTGCCAGCAGTAGGCGCCGGGACACCCCAGAGACCCAGTACTTC
TRBJ1-2 NA TRBV30 NA CAWSVGGYRGYTF TGTGCCTGGAGTGTAGGCGGCTACCGGGGCTACACCTTC
TRBJ2-2 many TRBV7-3 NA CASSSTGNTGELFF TGTGCCAGCAGCTCAACAGGGAACACCGGGGAGCTGTTTTTT